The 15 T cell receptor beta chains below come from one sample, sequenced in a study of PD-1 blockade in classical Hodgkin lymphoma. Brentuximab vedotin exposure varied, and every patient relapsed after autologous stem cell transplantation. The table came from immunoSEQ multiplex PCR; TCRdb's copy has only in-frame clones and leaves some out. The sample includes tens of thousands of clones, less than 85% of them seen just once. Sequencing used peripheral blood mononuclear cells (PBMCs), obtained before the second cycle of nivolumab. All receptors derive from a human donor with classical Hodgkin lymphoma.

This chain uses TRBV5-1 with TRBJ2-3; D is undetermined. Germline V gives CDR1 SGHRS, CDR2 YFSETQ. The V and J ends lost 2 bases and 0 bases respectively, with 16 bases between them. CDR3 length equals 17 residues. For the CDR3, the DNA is TGCGCCAGCAGCTTCCCCGGTCCAGCGCCCAGCACAGATACGCAGTATTTT. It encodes CASSFPGPAPSTDTQYF.

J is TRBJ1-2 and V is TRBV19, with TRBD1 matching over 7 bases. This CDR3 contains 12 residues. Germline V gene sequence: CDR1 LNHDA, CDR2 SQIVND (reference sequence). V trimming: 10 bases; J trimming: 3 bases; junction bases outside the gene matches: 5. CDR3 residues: CAIRGMDYGYTF. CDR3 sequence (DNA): TGTGCCATCAGGGGGATGGACTATGGCTACACCTTC.

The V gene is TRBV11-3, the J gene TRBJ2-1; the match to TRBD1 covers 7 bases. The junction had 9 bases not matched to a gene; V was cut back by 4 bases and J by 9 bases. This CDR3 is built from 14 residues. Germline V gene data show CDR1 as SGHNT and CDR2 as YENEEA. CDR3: CASSSGQAYGEQFF. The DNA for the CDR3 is TGTGCCAGCAGCTCAGGACAGGCTTACGGTGAGCAGTTCTTC.

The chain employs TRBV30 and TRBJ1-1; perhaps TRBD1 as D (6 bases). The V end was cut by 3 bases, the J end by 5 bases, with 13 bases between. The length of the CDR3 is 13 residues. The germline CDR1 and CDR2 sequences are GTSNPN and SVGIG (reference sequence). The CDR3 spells CAWSRGSETEAFF. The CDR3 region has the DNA TGTGCCTGGAGCAGGGGTTCGGAGACTGAAGCTTTCTTT.

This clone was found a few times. The CDR3 loop is CASSSLQGSGNTIYF. CDR3 in DNA: TGTGCCAGCAGCTCGCTTCAGGGATCGGGAAACACCATATATTTT. This rearrangement joins TRBV5-8 to TRBJ1-3; D possibly corresponds to TRBD1 (5 bases). This CDR3 comprises 15 residues. The ends were cut back, 3 bases at V and 4 bases at J, with 14 bases in the middle. Germline V gene lookup returns CDR1 SGHTS and CDR2 YDEGEE.

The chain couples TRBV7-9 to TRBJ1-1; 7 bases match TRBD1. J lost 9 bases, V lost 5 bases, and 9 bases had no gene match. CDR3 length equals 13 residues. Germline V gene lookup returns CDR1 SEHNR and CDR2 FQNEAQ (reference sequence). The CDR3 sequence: CASSPGNRGQAFF. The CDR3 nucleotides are TGTGCCAGCAGCCCCGGTAACAGGGGCCAAGCTTTCTTT.

DNA for the CDR3: TGTGCCAGCAGCCGGACTAGCGGATACTACGAGCAGTACTTC. Protein: CASSRTSGYYEQYF. The chain couples TRBV2 to TRBJ2-7; 10 nucleotides agree with TRBD2. This CDR3 comprises 14 residues. J was trimmed by 3 bases and V by 6 bases; bases with no gene match: 5. CDR1 and CDR2 from the germline V gene are SNHLY and FYNNEI. The whole variable domain, filled in from reference TRBV2 and TRBJ2-7, reads EPEVTQTPSHQVTQMGQEVILRCVPISNHLYFYWYRQILGQKVEFLVSFYNNEISEKSEIFDDQFSVERPDGSNFTLKIRSTKLEDSAMYFCASSRTSGYYEQYFGPGTRLTVT.

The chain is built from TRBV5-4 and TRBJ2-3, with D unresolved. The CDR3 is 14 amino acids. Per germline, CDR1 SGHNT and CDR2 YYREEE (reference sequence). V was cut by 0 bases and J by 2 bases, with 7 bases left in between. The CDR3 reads CASSLATYTDTQYF. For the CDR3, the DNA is TGTGCCAGCAGCTTGGCGACTTACACAGATACGCAGTATTTT.

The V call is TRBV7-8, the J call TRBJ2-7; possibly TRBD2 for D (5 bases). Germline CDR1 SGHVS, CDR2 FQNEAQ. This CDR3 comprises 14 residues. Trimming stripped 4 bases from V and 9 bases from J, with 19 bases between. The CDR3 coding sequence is TGTGCCAGCAGCTCGGGAAATCGGGAAACTGGGCAGTACTTC. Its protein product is CASSSGNRETGQYF. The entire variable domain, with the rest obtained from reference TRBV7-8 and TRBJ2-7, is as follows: GAGVSQSPRYKVAKRGQDVALRCDPISGHVSLFWYQQALGQGPEFLTYFQNEAQLDKSGLPSDRFFAERPEGSVSTLKIQRTQQEDSAVYLCASSSGNRETGQYFGPGTRLTVT.

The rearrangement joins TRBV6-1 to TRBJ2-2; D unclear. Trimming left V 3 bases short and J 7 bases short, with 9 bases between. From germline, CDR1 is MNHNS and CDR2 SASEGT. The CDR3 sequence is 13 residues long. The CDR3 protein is CASSDVAGGELFF. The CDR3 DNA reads TGTGCCAGCAGTGATGTAGCCGGCGGGGAGCTGTTTTTT.

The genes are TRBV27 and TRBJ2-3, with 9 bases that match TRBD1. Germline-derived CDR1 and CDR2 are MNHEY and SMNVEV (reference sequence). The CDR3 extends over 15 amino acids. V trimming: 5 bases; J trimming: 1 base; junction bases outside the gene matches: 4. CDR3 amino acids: CASSLRTGGTDTQYF. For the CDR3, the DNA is TGTGCCAGCAGTCTCCGGACAGGGGGCACAGATACGCAGTATTTT.

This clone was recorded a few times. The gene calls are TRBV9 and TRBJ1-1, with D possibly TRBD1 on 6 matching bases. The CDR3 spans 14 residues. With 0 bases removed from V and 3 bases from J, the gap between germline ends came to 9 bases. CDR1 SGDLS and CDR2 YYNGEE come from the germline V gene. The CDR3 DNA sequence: TGTGCCAGCAGCGTAGGGGGGGCCGACACTGAAGCTTTCTTT. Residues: CASSVGGADTEAFF.

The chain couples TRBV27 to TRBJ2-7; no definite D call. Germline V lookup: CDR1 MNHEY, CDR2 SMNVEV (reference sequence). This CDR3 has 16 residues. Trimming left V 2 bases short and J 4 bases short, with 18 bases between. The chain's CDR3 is CASSLRNPIKGYEQYF. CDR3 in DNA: TGTGCCAGCAGTTTAAGGAATCCGATCAAGGGTTACGAGCAGTACTTC.

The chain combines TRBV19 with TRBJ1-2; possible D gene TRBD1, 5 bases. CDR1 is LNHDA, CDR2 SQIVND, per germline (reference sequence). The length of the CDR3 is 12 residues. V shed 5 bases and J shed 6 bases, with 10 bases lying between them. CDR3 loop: CASSVGGNGYTF. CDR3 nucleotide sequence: TGTGCCAGTAGTGTCGGGGGTAATGGCTACACCTTC.

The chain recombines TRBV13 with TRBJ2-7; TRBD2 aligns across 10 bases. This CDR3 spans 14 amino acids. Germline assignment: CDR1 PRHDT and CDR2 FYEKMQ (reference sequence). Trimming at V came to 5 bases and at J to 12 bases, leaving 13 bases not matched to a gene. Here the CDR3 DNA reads TGTGCCAGCAGCGCCGGGACTAGCGAGCGGACCTTGTACTTC. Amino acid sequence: CASSAGTSERTLYF.